The subject of this entry is one TCR beta chain. Its antigen is undetermined. Germline-derived CDR1 and CDR2 are LNHDA and SQIVND (reference sequence). With 6 bases clipped from V and 6 bases from J, the junction kept 7 bases outside the gene matches. CDR3 length: 14 residues. The data were produced by immunoSEQ multiplex PCR, yet TCRdb's version contains in-frame clones alone and is incomplete. The sample carries some 29,000 clones, roughly 80% recorded once. This sample was taken from a study of regulatory dendritic cells for organ transplantation. Study results and limitations: Naive T cells showed high diversity, memory cells less, memory CD8+ least. Memory CD8+ clonal expansion seemed more limited with regulatory than mature dendritic cells.

The chain combines TRBV19 with TRBJ2-2, with 7 bases that match TRBD1. The sequencing input was naive CD4+ T cells from blood. Subset in this sample: CD45RA+ naive T cells. The source of this sequence is a human donor in good health. The CDR3 DNA follows: TGTGCCAGTAGCCTGACAGGGTGGTCCGGGGAGCTGTTTTTT. Protein sequence: CASSLTGWSGELFF.